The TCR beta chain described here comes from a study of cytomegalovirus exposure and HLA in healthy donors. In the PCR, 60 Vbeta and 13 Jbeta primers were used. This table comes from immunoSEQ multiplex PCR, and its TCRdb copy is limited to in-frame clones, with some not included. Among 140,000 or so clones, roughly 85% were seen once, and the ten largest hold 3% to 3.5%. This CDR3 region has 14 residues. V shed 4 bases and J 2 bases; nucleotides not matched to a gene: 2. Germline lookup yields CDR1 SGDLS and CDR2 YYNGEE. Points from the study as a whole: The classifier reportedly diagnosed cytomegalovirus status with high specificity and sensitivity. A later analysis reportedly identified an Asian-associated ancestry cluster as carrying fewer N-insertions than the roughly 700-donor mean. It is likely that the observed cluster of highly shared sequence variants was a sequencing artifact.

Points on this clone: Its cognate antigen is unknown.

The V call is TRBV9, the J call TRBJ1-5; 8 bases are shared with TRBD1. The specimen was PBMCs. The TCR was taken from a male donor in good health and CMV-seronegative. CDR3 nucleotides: TGTGCCAGCAGCATGGGACAGGGCAATCAGCCCCAGCATTTT. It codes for CASSMGQGNQPQHF.